This TCR beta chain was profiled in a study of T-cell reconstitution after alpha-beta-depleted transplantation in children (dated by TCRdb to between 2015 and 2016). Background for the entire study: T-cell immune reconstitution after TCRalphabeta/CD19-depleted allogeneic hematopoietic cell transplantation in children was quantitatively tracked in the study by means of TCR repertoire profiling.

Only a few counts were recorded for this clonotype. Its antigen has not been determined. Base-call qualities are not available, and no considerably larger clone is one nucleotide away. The method was PCR. Sequencing was carried out with an Illumina HiSeq 2500. Molecular barcoding was employed in the preparation of TCR libraries, with unique molecular identifiers being used to normalize TCRbeta repertoire quantification. Clones were called with MiXCR by TCRdb after fastp trimmed the public reads at Q25, and only in-frame beta chains were retained. Records with the same CDR3 protein are collapsed into one entry carrying the most frequent genes and DNA. The sample has a few hundred thousand distinct CDR3 sequences on record, approximately 9.8% of them singletons. 5.1% of the sample lies in the top ten. Relative to germline, V is missing 5 bases and J is missing 8 bases, with 10 bases of the junction outside any gene match. From cysteine to phenylalanine, the CDR3 is 14 amino acids long. Just CDR3 DNA is preserved here, 42 bases in frame from base 1. Sequences SGHTA (CDR1) and FQGNSA (CDR2) are obtained from the germline V gene.

Sequencing used PBMCs from the stem cell graft donor, obtained from the stem cell graft. This chain is built from TRBV7-2 and TRBJ1-2, with 8 central nucleotides matching TRBD1. The source of this sequence is a human donor who donated a stem cell graft to a child with SCID. The DNA sequence is TGTGCCAGCAGCAAAGGACAGGGATATGACGGCTACACCTTC. This yields the protein CASSKGQGYDGYTF.